A selection of T cell receptor beta chains follows, all from one sample in a study of T cell responses to AZD1222 COVID-19 vaccine. Assay: immunoSEQ multiplex PCR; the TCRdb copy retains only in-frame clones and omits some. Here the sample spans about 66,000 clones, less than 85% being singletons. The sample here was peripheral blood, taken on day 0 of MenACWY control vaccination. These receptors were taken from an adult in good health. CDR3s include the opening cysteine and the closing phenylalanine or tryptophan. D genes are given only for firm matches. Rows give clone size only sometimes, using once, few, many, or a class for an expanded clone.

>NA|NA|TRBV5-4|TRBJ2-7
TGTGCCAGCAGCTTGGATCCAGCAGCTAGCTCCTACGAGCAGTACTTC
CASSLDPAASSYEQYF
>NA|NA|TRBV19|TRBJ1-5
TGTGCCAGTAGTACCCCCGGGGGCGTACAGCCCCAGCATTTT
CASSTPGGVQPQHF
>NA|NA|TRBV13|TRBJ1-1
TGTGCCAGCAGCTCCCGGACAGAGATGAACACTGAAGCTTTCTTT
CASSSRTEMNTEAFF
>TRBD2|NA|TRBV7-2|TRBJ2-7
TGTGCCAGCAGCTCCTGGGGGGGTGAGCAGTACTTC
CASSSWGGEQYF
>NA|NA|TRBV5-1|TRBJ1-1
TGCGCCAGCAGCTTAGGGACATCAAACACTGAAGCTTTCTTT
CASSLGTSNTEAFF
>TRBD1|NA|TRBV5-4|TRBJ1-3
TGTGCCAGCAGCTTGGACAGGGGCCGGTCTGGAAACACCATATATTTT
CASSLDRGRSGNTIYF
>TRBD2|NA|TRBV5-4|TRBJ2-2
TGTGCCAGTTCACTAGCGGGAACCACCGGGGAGCTGTTTTTT
CASSLAGTTGELFF
>TRBD1|NA|TRBV6-2/TRBV6-3|TRBJ2-3
TGTGCCAGCAGCACAGGGGAGGATACGCAGTATTTT
CASSTGEDTQYF
>NA|NA|TRBV9|TRBJ2-7
TGTGCCAGCAGCCCCTACGGGCGAACCCCGGAAGACGAGCAGTACTTC
CASSPYGRTPEDEQYF
>TRBD1|NA|TRBV7-2|TRBJ1-2
TGTGCCAGCAGCGTGACCTCGGACAGGGGGTATGGCTACACCTTC
CASSVTSDRGYGYTF
>TRBD1|NA|TRBV6-5|TRBJ2-7
TGTGCCAGCAAAACCAGGACAGGTATCTCCTACGAGCAGTACTTC
CASKTRTGISYEQYF
>NA|NA|TRBV30|TRBJ2-3
TGTGCCTGGAGCGTTCGGGGGCTGCGGGATACGCAGTATTTT
CAWSVRGLRDTQYF
>NA|NA|TRBV27|TRBJ2-2
TGTGCCAGCAGTTGGGGGACCGGGGAGCTGTTTTTT
CASSWGTGELFF
>NA|NA|TRBV9|TRBJ2-7
TGTGCCAGCAGCCCCCAGGGACGGTCCTACGAGCAGTACTTC
CASSPQGRSYEQYF
>NA|NA|TRBV10-3|TRBJ1-5
TGTGCCATCAAGGGAGAGGGGATGCAGCCCCAGCATTTT
CAIKGEGMQPQHF
>NA|once|TRBV4-3|TRBJ1-1
TGCGCCAGCAGCCCCGAGAGAGGACTACCCACTGAAGCTTTCTTT
CASSPERGLPTEAFF
>TRBD1|NA|TRBV10-3|TRBJ2-7
TGTGCCATCAGTGAGTCGAGGGCAGGGGGCGGCTACGAGCAGTACTTC
CAISESRAGGGYEQYF
>NA|NA|TRBV19|TRBJ1-1
TGTGCCAGTAGTTCCTGGGGAGGGCCGAACACTGAAGCTTTCTTT
CASSSWGGPNTEAFF
>TRBD2|once|TRBV4-1|TRBJ2-7
TGCGCCAGCAGCCCCGGACTAGCGGCAGGCGAGCAGTACTTC
CASSPGLAAGEQYF
>NA|once|TRBV4-2|TRBJ2-6
TGTGCCAGCAGCCAAGGAATCTGGGGGGTTGGGTCTGGGGCCAACGTCCTGACTTTC
CASSQGIWGVGSGANVLTF
>NA|NA|TRBV21-1|TRBJ1-1
TGTGCCAGCCCCCCCGGAGGCGTGGAAGCTTTCTTT
CASPPGGVEAFF
>NA|NA|TRBV6-2/TRBV6-3|TRBJ1-5
TGTGCCAGCAGTCCAGGGTTAGCAAATCAGCCCCAGCATTTT
CASSPGLANQPQHF
>TRBD1|NA|TRBV4-1|TRBJ1-6
TGCGCCAGCAGCCCGTACCGGGACAGTAATTCACCCCTCCACTTT
CASSPYRDSNSPLHF
>TRBD1|NA|TRBV19|TRBJ1-5
TGTGCCAGTACCATTACAGGGGGAAGTCAGCCCCAGCATTTT
CASTITGGSQPQHF
>NA|NA|TRBV28|TRBJ1-5
TGTGCCAGCAGTCGTGAGTTCGCTCAGCCCCAGCATTTT
CASSREFAQPQHF
>NA|NA|TRBV12-3/TRBV12-4|TRBJ1-2
TGTGCCAGCAGTGCAGGGGTCTATGGCTACACCTTC
CASSAGVYGYTF
>NA|NA|TRBV9|TRBJ2-1
TGTGCCAGCAGCGTCTTACTCCGGGACTTCTTCAATGAGCAGTTCTTC
CASSVLLRDFFNEQFF
>NA|NA|TRBV5-1|TRBJ2-7
TGCGCCAGCAGCCGGGACAACTACGAGCAGTACTTC
CASSRDNYEQYF
>NA|NA|TRBV2|TRBJ2-1
TGTGCCAGCAGTGCCCCGGGAGTACGCTCCTACAATGAGCAGTTCTTC
CASSAPGVRSYNEQFF
>TRBD2|NA|TRBV28|TRBJ2-7
TGTGCCAGCAGCTCGCCTAGCGGGAGTTACTACGAGCAGTACTTC
CASSSPSGSYYEQYF
>NA|NA|TRBV12-3/TRBV12-4|TRBJ1-2
TGTGCCAGCACCCAGACAGGTCTTTATGGCTACACCTTC
CASTQTGLYGYTF
>NA|NA|TRBV5-1|TRBJ2-7
TGCGCCAGCAGCTTGGGCAGAAACTACGAGCAGTACTTC
CASSLGRNYEQYF
>TRBD1|NA|TRBV2|TRBJ1-3
TGTGCCAGCACGCTTCCGAGCCAGGGGGTCTCTGGAAACACCATATATTTT
CASTLPSQGVSGNTIYF
>NA|NA|TRBV5-8|TRBJ1-5
TGTGCCAGCAGCTCGGGACAATTCAATCAGCCCCAGCATTTT
CASSSGQFNQPQHF
>NA|many|TRBV7-2|TRBJ1-1
TGTGCCAGCAGCTTAGTCTACCGGGTAACGACTGAAGCTTTCTTT
CASSLVYRVTTEAFF
>NA|once|TRBV9|TRBJ2-2
TGTGCCAGCAGCGTAGGAACCGAGACCGGGGAGCTGTTTTTT
CASSVGTETGELFF
>NA|NA|TRBV28|TRBJ2-3
TGTGCCAGCAGTTTAGTAGTAACAGATACGCAGTATTTT
CASSLVVTDTQYF
>NA|NA|TRBV6-5|TRBJ1-3
TGTGCCAGCAGTTACGGTCAGGGGCAGGACACCATATATTTT
CASSYGQGQDTIYF
>TRBD1|NA|TRBV4-1|TRBJ2-7
TGCGCCAGCAGCCAAGACTCGGGACAGGGGGCTTTCGAGCAGTACTTC
CASSQDSGQGAFEQYF
>TRBD2|NA|TRBV5-5|TRBJ2-7
TGTGCCAGCAGCTTACTAACTAGCGATCCAGGCGAGCAGTACTTC
CASSLLTSDPGEQYF
>NA|NA|TRBV12-3/TRBV12-4|TRBJ1-2
TGTGCCAGCAGCCAATTCCTGGGCGGCTACACCTTC
CASSQFLGGYTF
>NA|NA|TRBV6-2/TRBV6-3|TRBJ2-5
TGTGCCAGCAGTTTAACGGAGAAGATGTCCCAGTACTTC
CASSLTEKMSQYF